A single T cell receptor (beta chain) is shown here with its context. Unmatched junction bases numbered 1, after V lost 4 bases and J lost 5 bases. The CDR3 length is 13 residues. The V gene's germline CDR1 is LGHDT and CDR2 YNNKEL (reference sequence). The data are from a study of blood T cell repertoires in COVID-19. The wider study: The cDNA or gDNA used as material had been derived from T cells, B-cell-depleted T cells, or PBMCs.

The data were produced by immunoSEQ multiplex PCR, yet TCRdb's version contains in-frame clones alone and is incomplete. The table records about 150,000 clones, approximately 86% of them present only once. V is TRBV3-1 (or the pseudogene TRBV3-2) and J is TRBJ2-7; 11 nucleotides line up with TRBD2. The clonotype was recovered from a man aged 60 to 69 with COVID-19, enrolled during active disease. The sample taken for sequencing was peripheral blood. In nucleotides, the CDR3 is TGTGCCAGCAGCCGACTAGCGGGAAACGAGCAGTACTTC. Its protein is CASSRLAGNEQYF.